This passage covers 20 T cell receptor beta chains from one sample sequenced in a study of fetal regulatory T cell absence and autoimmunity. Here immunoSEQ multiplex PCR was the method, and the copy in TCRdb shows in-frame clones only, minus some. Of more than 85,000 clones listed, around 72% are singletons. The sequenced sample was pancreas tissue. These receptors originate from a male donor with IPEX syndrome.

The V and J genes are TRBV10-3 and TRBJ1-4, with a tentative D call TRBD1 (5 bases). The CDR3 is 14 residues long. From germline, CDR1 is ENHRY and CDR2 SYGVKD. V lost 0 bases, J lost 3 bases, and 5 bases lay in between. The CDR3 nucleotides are TGTGCCATCAGTGAGTCGGGGGCTAATGAAAAACTGTTTTTT. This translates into CAISESGANEKLFF.

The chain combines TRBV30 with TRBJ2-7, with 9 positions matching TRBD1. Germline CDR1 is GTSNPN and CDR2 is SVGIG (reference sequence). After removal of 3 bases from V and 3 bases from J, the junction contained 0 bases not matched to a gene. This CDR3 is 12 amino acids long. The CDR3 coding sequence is TGTGCCTGGAGGACAGGGGGCTACGAGCAGTACTTC. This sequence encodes CAWRTGGYEQYF.

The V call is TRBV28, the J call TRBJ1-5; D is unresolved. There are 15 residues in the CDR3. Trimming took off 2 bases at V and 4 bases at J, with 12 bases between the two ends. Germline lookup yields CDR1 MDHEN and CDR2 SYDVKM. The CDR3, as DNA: TGTGCCAGCAGTTTAATCGCAGGACTTAATCAGCCCCAGCATTTT. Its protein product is CASSLIAGLNQPQHF.

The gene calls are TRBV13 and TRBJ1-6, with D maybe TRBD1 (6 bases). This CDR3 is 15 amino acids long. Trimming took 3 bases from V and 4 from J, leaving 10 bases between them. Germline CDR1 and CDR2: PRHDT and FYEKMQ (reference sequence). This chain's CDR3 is CASSFGQGYNSPLHF. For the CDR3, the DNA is TGTGCCAGCAGCTTTGGGCAGGGGTATAATTCACCCCTCCACTTT.

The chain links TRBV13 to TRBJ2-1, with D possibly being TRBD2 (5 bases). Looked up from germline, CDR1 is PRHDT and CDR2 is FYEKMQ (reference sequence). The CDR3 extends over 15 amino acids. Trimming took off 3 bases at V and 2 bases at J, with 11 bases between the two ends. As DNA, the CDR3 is TGTGCCAGCAGCTTTCCAGCGGTCCCCTACAATGAGCAGTTCTTC. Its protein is CASSFPAVPYNEQFF.

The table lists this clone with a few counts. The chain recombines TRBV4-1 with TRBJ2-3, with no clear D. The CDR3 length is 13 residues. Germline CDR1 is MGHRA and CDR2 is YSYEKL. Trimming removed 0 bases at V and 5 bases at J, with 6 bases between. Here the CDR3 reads CASSQELGDTQYF. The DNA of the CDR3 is TGCGCCAGCAGCCAAGAACTTGGAGATACGCAGTATTTT.

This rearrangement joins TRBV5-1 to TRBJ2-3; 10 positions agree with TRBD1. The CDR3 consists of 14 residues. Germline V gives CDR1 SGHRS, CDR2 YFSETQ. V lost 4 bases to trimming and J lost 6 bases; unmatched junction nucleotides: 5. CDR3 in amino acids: CASSPGQGYDTQYF. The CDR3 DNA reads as TGCGCCAGCAGCCCGGGACAGGGGTACGATACGCAGTATTTT.

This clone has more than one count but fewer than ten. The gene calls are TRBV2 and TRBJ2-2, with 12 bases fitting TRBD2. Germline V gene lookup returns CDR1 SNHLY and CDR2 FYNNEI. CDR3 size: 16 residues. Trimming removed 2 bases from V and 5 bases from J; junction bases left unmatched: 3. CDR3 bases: TGTGCCAGCAGTGAACCAGGGACTAGCGGGACCGGGGAGCTGTTTTTT. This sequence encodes CASSEPGTSGTGELFF.

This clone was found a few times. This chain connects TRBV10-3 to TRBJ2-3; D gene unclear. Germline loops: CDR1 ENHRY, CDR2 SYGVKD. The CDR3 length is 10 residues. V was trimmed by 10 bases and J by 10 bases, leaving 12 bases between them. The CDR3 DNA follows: TGTGCCACCGGTGGGCCAGCGCAGTATTTT. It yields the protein CATGGPAQYF.

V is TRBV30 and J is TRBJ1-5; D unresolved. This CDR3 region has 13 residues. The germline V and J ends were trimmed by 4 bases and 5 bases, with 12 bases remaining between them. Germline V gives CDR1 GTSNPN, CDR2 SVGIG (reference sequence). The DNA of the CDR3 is TGTGCCTGGAATCTTACAGAATATCAGCCCCAGCATTTT. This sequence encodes CAWNLTEYQPQHF.

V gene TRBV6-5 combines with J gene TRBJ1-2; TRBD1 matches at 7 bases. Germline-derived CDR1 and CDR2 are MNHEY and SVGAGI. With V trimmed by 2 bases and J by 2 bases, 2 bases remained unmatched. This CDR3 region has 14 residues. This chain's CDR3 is CASSYLQGNYGYTF. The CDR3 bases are TGTGCCAGCAGTTACCTACAGGGGAACTATGGCTACACCTTC.

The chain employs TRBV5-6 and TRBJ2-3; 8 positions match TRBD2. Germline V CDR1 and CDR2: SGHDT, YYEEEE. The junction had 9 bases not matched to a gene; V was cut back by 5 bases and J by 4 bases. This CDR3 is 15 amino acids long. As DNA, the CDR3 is TGTGCCAGCAGTCCGCTCCGGGAGGGCCCAGATACGCAGTATTTT. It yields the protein CASSPLREGPDTQYF.

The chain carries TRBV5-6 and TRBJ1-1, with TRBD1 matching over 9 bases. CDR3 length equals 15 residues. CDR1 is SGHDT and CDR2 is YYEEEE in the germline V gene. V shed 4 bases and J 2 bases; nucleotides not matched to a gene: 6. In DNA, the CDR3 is TGTGCCAGCAGCGACGACAGGGGGAGAAACACTGAAGCTTTCTTT. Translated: CASSDDRGRNTEAFF.

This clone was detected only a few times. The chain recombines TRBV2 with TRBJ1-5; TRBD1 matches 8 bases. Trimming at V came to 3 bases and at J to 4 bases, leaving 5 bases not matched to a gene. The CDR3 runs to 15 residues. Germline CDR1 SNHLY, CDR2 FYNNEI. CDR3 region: CASSDRGRRNQPQHF. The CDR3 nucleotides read TGTGCCAGCAGTGACAGGGGGCGCAGGAATCAGCCCCAGCATTTT.

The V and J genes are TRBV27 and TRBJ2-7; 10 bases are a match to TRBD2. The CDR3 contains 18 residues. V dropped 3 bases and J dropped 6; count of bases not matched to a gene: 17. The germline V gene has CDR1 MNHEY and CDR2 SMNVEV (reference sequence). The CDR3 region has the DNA TGTGCCAGCAGTTTTCTGGGGCCTAGCGGGGGTTCTTTGGGCGAGCAGTACTTC. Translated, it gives CASSFLGPSGGSLGEQYF.

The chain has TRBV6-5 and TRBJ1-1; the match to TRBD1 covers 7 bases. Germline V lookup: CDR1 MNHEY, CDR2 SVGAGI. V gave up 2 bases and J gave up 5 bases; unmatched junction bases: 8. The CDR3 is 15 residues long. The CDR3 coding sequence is TGTGCCAGCAGTTACCCCAGGGGGGTAAGAACTGAAGCTTTCTTT. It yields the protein CASSYPRGVRTEAFF.

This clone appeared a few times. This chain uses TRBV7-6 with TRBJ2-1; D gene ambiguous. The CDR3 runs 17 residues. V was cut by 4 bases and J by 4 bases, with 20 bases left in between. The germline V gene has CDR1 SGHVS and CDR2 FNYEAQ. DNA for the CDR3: TGTGCCAGCAGCTCGACGCTGGGCGGCACCAAGTACAATGAGCAGTTCTTC. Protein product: CASSSTLGGTKYNEQFF. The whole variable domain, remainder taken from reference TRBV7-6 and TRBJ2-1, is GAGVSQSPRYKVTKRGQDVALRCDPISGHVSLYWYRQALGQGPEFLTYFNYEAQQDKSGLPNDRFSAERPEGSISTLTIQRTEQRDSAMYRCASSSTLGGTKYNEQFFGPGTRLTVL.

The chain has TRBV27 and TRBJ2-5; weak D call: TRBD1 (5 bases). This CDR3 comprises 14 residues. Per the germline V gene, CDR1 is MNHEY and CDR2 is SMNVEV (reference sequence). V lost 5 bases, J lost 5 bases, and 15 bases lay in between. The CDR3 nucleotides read TGTGCCAGCAGTCCCGTTGCAGGGCGGGAGACCCAGTACTTC. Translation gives CASSPVAGRETQYF.

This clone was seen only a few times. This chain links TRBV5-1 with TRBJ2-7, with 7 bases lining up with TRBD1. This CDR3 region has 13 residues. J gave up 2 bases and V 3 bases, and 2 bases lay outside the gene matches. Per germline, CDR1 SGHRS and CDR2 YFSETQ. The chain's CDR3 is CASSSTGAYEQYF. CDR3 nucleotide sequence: TGCGCCAGCAGCTCCACAGGGGCCTACGAGCAGTACTTC.

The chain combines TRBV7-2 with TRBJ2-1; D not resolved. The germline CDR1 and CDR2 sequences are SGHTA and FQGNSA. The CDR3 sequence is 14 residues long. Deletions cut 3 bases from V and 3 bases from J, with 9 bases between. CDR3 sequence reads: CASSFIGDYNEQFF. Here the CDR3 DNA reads TGTGCCAGCAGCTTCATTGGGGACTACAATGAGCAGTTCTTC.